The entry below gives a single T cell receptor beta chain sequence along with its context. The data originate from a study of blood T cell repertoires in COVID-19. Turning to the study itself: The origin of the acute and convalescent COVID-19 samples was the United States, Italy and Spain.

Method: immunoSEQ multiplex PCR; TCRdb's copy keeps in-frame clones and lacks some. The profile shows roughly 88,000 clones, roughly 85% of them singletons. The V end was cut by 4 bases, the J end by 1 base, with 12 bases between. Per germline, CDR1 MNHEY and CDR2 SMNVEV (reference sequence). The CDR3 has 15 residues. The rearrangement links TRBV27 to TRBJ2-3; possible D gene TRBD1, 6 bases. Sequenced material: peripheral blood. This TCR was sampled from a woman aged 55-69 years with COVID-19, enrolled during active disease. CDR3 DNA sequence: TGTGCCAGCAGTTCGACAGGACATGGCACAGATACGCAGTATTTT. It encodes CASSSTGHGTDTQYF.